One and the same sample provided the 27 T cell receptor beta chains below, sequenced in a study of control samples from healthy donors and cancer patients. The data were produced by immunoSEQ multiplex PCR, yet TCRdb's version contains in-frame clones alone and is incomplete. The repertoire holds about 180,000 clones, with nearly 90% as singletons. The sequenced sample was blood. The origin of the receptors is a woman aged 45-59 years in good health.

CDR3 amino acids: CASSVDLSLGQETQYF. DNA for the CDR3: TGTGCCAGCAGCGTAGATCTGTCCCTAGGCCAAGAGACCCAGTACTTC. The rearrangement uses TRBV9 and TRBJ2-5; D not certain. This CDR3 has 16 amino acids. Germline CDR1 SGDLS, CDR2 YYNGEE. The V and J ends lost 0 bases and 1 base respectively, with 13 bases between them.

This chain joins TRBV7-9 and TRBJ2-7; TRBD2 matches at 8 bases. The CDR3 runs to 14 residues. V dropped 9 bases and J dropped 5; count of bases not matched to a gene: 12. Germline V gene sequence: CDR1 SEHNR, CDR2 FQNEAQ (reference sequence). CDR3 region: CASQFGSGSHEQYF. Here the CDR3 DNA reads TGTGCCAGTCAATTCGGGAGCGGGAGCCACGAGCAGTACTTC.

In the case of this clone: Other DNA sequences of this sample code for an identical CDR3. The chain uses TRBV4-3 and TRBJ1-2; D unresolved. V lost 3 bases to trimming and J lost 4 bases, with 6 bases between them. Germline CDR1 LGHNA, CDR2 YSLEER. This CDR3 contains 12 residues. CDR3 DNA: TGCGCCAGCAGCCAGGACGGCTATGGCTACACCTTC. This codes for CASSQDGYGYTF.

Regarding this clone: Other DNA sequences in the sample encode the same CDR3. CDR3 protein: CARPWGGNTGELFF. CDR3 nucleotide sequence: TGCGCCCGTCCTTGGGGGGGGAACACCGGGGAGCTGTTTTTT. The J gene is TRBJ2-2, the V gene TRBV4-1; 7 bases are shared with TRBD2. This CDR3 is 14 amino acids long. Losses at the gene ends were 11 bases for V and 1 base for J; bases not matched to a gene: 7. Germline CDR1 and CDR2: MGHRA and YSYEKL.

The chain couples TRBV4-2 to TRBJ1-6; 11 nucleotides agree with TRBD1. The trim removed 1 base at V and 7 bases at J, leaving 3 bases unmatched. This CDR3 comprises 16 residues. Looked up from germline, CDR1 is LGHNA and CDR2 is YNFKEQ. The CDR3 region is CASSQGTGGGNSPLHF. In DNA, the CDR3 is TGTGCCAGCAGCCAAGGGACAGGGGGCGGGAATTCACCCCTCCACTTT.

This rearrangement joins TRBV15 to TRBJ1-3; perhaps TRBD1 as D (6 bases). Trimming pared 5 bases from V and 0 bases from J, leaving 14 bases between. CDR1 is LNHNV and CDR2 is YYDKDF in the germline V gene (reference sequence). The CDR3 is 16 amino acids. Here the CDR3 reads CATSQNRVLSGNTIYF. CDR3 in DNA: TGTGCCACCAGCCAGAACAGGGTCCTCTCTGGAAACACCATATATTTT.

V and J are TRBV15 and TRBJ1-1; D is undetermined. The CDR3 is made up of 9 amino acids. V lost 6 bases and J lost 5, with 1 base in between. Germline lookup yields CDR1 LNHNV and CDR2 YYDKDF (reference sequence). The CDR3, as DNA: TGTGCCACCAGGACTGAAGCTTTCTTT. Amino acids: CATRTEAFF.

CDR3 sequence reads: CASSLAAQSVTNLHF. CDR3 sequence (DNA): TGTGCCAGCAGCTTGGCTGCCCAGAGCGTCACGAACCTCCACTTT. This chain links TRBV5-4 with TRBJ1-6; D unclear. V was cut by 0 bases and J by 15 bases, with 19 bases left in between. From germline, CDR1 is SGHNT and CDR2 YYREEE (reference sequence). The CDR3 runs to 15 residues.

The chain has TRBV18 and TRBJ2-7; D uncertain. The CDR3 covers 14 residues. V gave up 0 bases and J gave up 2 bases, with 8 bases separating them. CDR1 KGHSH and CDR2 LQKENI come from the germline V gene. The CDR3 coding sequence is TGTGCCAGCTCACCACCGGGCCTACCCTACGAGCAGTACTTC. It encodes CASSPPGLPYEQYF.

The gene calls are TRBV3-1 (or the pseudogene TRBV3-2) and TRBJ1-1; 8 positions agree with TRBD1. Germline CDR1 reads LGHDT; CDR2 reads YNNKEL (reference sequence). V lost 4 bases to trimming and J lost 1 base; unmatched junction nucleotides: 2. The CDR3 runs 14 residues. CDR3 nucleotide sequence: TGTGCCAGCAGCCTGCAGGGGGCGAACACTGAAGCTTTCTTT. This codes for CASSLQGANTEAFF.

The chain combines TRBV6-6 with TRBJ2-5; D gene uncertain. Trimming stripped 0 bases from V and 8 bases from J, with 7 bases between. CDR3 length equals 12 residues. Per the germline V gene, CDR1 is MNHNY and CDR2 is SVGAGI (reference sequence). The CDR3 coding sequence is TGTGCCAGCAGTTACTCGTTCGGCACCCAGTACTTC. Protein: CASSYSFGTQYF.

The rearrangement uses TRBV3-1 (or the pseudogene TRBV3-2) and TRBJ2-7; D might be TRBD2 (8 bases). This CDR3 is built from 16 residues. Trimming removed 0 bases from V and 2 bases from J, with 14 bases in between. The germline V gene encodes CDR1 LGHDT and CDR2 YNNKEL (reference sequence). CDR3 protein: CASSQDGRGPPYEQYF. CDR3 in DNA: TGTGCCAGCAGCCAAGACGGGAGGGGGCCCCCCTACGAGCAGTACTTC.

CDR3 in DNA: TGTGCCAGCAGTTTGAGGTTCTTTAATGAAAAACTGTTTTTT. As protein: CASSLRFFNEKLFF. V usage is TRBV28 and J usage is TRBJ1-4; D is uncertain. Germline V gives CDR1 MDHEN, CDR2 SYDVKM. Trimming cost V 3 bases and J 4 bases, with 9 bases left between them. This CDR3 has 14 amino acids.

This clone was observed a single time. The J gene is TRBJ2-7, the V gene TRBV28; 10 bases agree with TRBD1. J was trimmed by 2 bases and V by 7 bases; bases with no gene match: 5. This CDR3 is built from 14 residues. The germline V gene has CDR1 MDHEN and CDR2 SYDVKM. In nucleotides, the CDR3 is TGTGCCAGCAACAGACAGGGGGCACCCTACGAGCAGTACTTC. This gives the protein CASNRQGAPYEQYF.

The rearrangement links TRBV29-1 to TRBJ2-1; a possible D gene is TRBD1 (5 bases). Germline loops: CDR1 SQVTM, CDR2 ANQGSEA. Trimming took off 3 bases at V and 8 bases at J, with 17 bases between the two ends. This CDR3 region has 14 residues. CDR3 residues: CSVEGQGRYDEQFF. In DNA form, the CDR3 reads TGCAGCGTTGAGGGCCAGGGCAGGTACGATGAGCAGTTCTTC.

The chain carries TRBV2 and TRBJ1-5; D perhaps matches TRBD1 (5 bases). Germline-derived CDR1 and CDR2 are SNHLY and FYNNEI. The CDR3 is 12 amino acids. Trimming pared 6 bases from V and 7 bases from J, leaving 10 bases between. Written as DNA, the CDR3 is TGTGCCAGCAGAGCTACAGGACAGCCCCAGCATTTT. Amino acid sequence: CASRATGQPQHF.

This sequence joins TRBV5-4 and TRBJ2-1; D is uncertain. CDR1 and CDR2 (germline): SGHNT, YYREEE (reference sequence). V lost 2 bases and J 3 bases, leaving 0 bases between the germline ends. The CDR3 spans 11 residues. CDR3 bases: TGTGCCAGCAGCTTCTACAATGAGCAGTTCTTC. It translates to CASSFYNEQFF.

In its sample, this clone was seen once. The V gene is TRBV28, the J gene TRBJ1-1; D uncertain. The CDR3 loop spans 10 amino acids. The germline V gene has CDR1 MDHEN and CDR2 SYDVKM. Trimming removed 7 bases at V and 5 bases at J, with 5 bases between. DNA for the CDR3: TGTGCCAGCACCGGTACTGAAGCTTTCTTT. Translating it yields CASTGTEAFF.

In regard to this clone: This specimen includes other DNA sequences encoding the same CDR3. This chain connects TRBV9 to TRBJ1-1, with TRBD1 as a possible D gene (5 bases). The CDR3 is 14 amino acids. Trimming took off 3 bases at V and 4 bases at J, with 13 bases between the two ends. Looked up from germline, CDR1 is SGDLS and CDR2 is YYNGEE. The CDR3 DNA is TGTGCCAGCAGCGCTAACCAGGGAGGCACTGAAGCTTTCTTT. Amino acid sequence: CASSANQGGTEAFF.

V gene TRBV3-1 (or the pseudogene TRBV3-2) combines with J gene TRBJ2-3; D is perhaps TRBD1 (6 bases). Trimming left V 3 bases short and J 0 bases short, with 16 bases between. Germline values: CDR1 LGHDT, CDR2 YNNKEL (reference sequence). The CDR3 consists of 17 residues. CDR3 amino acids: CASSQGQPGPSTDTQYF. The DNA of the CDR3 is TGTGCCAGCAGCCAGGGACAACCGGGGCCAAGCACAGATACGCAGTATTTT.

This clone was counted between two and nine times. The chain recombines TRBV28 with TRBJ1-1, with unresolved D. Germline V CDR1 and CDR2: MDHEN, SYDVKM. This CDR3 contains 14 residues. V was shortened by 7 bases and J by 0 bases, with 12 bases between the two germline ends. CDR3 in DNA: TGTGCCAGCAACCGAGCGGTAATGAACACTGAAGCTTTCTTT. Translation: CASNRAVMNTEAFF. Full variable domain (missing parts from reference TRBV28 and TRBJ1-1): DVKVTQSSRYLVKRTGEKVFLECVQDMDHENMFWYRQDPGLGLRLIYFSYDVKMKEKGDIPEGYSVSREKKERFSLILESASTNQTSMYLCASNRAVMNTEAFFGQGTRLTVV.

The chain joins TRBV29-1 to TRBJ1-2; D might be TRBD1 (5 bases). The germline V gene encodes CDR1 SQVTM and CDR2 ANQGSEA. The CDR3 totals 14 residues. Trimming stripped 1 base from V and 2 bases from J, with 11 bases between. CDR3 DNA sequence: TGCAGCGTTGAAGGGCGCCAGGGAAACTATGGCTACACCTTC. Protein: CSVEGRQGNYGYTF.

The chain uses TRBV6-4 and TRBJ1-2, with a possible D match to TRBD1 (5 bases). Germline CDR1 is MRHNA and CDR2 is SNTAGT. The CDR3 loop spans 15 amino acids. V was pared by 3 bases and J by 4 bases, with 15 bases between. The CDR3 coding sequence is TGTGCCAGCAGTGAATCTAACCTGGGGGGCTATGGCTACACCTTC. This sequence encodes CASSESNLGGYGYTF.

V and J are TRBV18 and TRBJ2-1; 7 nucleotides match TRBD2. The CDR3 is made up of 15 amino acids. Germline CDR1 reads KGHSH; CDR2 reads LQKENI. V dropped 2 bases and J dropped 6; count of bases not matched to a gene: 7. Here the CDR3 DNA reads TGTGCCAGCTCACCAGGGCTAGCGGAAGGCAATGAGCAGTTCTTC. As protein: CASSPGLAEGNEQFF.

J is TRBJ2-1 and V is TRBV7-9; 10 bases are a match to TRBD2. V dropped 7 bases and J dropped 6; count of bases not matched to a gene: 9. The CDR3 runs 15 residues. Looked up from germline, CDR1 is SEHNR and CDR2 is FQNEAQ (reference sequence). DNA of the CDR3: TGTGCCAGCATCATTAAGAGCGGGAGGGCCAATGAGCAGTTCTTC. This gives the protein CASIIKSGRANEQFF.

CDR3 DNA sequence: TGCAGTGGGGGACGGGCAGAGACCCAGTACTTC. Protein sequence: CSGGRAETQYF. The chain employs TRBV20-1 and TRBJ2-5; tentatively, D is TRBD1 or TRBD2 (5 bases each). The germline gives CDR1 DFQATT, CDR2 SNEGSKA (reference sequence). Between the trimmed V and J ends, which lost 7 bases and 4 bases, there was a span of 10 bases. This CDR3 spans 11 amino acids.

The DNA for the CDR3 is TGTGCCAGCAGCGTAGCCCACGGTGAAGGGGCGAATTTGAACACCGGGGAGCTGTTTTTT. It specifies CASSVAHGEGANLNTGELFF. This chain uses TRBV9 with TRBJ2-2, with TRBD1 as a possible D gene (5 bases). Trimming cost V 0 bases and J 1 base, with 22 bases left between them. This CDR3 region has 20 residues. Germline V CDR1 and CDR2: SGDLS, YYNGEE. The whole variable domain, remainder taken from reference TRBV9 and TRBJ2-2, is DSGVTQTPKHLITATGQRVTLRCSPRSGDLSVYWYQQSLDQGLQFLIQYYNGEERAKGNILERFSAQQFPDLHSELNLSSLELGDSALYFCASSVAHGEGANLNTGELFFGEGSRLTVL.